Below, 9 T cell receptor beta chains from the same sample are listed, as sequenced in a study of blood T cells in healthy people across ages. For the second PCR, which ran for roughly 6 to 12 cycles, a sample-barcoded 5' primer and a J-beta primer mix were used. TCRdb recomputed calls from the 5' RACE reads with MiXCR, one row per CDR3 protein. In the table there are 800,000 to 1,000,000 distinct CDR3 sequences, around 48% of which are singletons. The specimen was blood. The receptors come from a man aged 25 to 40 in good health.

The chain uses TRBV2 and TRBJ2-3, with D unclear. The V end lost 7 bases, the J end lost 0 bases, and 14 bases lay between the germline ends. Germline CDR1 and CDR2: SNHLY and FYNNEI. The CDR3 is made up of 15 amino acids. This CDR3 is CASIFGMISTDTQYF. CDR3 DNA sequence: TGTGCCAGCATTTTCGGTATGATCAGCACAGATACGCAGTATTTT.

The genes are TRBV2 and TRBJ2-1; 9 bases agree with TRBD2. Per the germline V gene, CDR1 is SNHLY and CDR2 is FYNNEI. V lost 5 bases to trimming and J lost 9 bases; unmatched junction nucleotides: 5. The CDR3 is 13 residues long. The CDR3 DNA reads TGTGCCAGCAGTAAGGGACTAGCCAGTGAGCAGTTCTTC. This gives the protein CASSKGLASEQFF.

As for this clonotype: One end of the junction does not line up with germline, which may come from a read error. The chain uses TRBV10-3 and TRBJ2-5; D may be TRBD1 or TRBD2 (5 bases each). The germline V gene encodes CDR1 ENHRY and CDR2 SYGVKD. This CDR3 spans 12 amino acids. CDR3 nucleotide sequence: TGTGCCATCAGCGCGCAACAAGGGACCCGGTACTTC. It is translated as CAISAQQGTRYF.

The chain is built from TRBV9 and TRBJ2-3; no clear D gene. The CDR3 loop spans 16 amino acids. The germline V gene has CDR1 SGDLS and CDR2 YYNGEE. Trimming pared 4 bases from V and 1 base from J, leaving 16 bases between. The CDR3 reads CASSPTSTLGTDTQYF. The CDR3 DNA follows: TGTGCCAGCAGCCCAACTTCCACCCTTGGCACAGATACGCAGTATTTT.

The CDR3 coding sequence is TGCAGCGTTGAGGGCGAGCGGGGTAGCTCCTACGAGCAGTACTTC. Translation: CSVEGERGSSYEQYF. The J gene is TRBJ2-7, the V gene TRBV29-1; 7 positions agree with TRBD2. This CDR3 has 15 amino acids. Trimming removed 3 bases from V and 0 bases from J; junction bases left unmatched: 8. From germline, CDR1 is SQVTM and CDR2 ANQGSEA.

This rearrangement joins TRBV12-3 or TRBV12-4 to TRBJ2-3; D perhaps matches TRBD2 (5 bases). CDR3 length equals 16 residues. The V end was cut by 4 bases, the J end by 5 bases, with 19 bases between. The CDR3 nucleotides read TGTGCCAGCAGTTCCGGCGGGTGGGTCAAAGAAGATACGCAGTATTTT. Encoded protein: CASSSGGWVKEDTQYF.

The rearrangement joins TRBV2 to TRBJ2-5, with D tentatively TRBD1 (5 bases). This CDR3 comprises 14 residues. V shed 1 base and J shed 5 bases, with 11 bases lying between them. Germline V lookup: CDR1 SNHLY, CDR2 FYNNEI. The CDR3 coding sequence is TGTGCCAGCAGTGAAGGCGGTAGGGGCGAGACCCAGTACTTC. It is translated as CASSEGGRGETQYF.

This clonotype was observed a few times. The J gene is TRBJ1-1, the V gene TRBV4-1, with 8 bases identical to TRBD1. Per the germline V gene, CDR1 is MGHRA and CDR2 is YSYEKL. The CDR3 is 14 residues long. Trimming cost V 7 bases and J 2 bases; bases outside gene matches: 6. In nucleotides, the CDR3 is TGCGCCAGCACCCCAGGGGGCATCAACACTGAAGCTTTCTTT. It encodes CASTPGGINTEAFF.

This sequence joins TRBV20-1 and TRBJ1-2; a weak D match, TRBD1 (6 bases). The CDR3 is 12 residues long. The germline V and J ends were trimmed by 5 bases and 6 bases, with 13 bases remaining between them. Germline values: CDR1 DFQATT, CDR2 SNEGSKA (reference sequence). DNA for the CDR3: TGCAGTGCTGCCCCAGGGGTAGATGGCTACACCTTC. Protein product: CSAAPGVDGYTF.